A selection of T cell receptor beta chains follows, all from one sample in a study of OX40 agonist ivuxolimab in advanced cancers. The table came from immunoSEQ multiplex PCR; TCRdb's copy has only in-frame clones and leaves some out. The sample lists 75,000 to 90,000 clones; about 86% were seen once. This material consisted of CD4+ or CD8+ T cells sorted from blood, taken in a trial of the OX40 agonist ivuxolimab. These receptors all come from an adult with an advanced solid tumor such as melanoma, head and neck, liver or kidney cancer. Each CDR3 is given with its conserved first and last residue. Each record gives: CDR3 DNA, CDR3 protein, V gene, J gene, D gene, clone size. A D gene is named only where the DNA matches it firmly. Some rows have no size entry. The others give once, few or many, or a class for an expanded clone.

DNA: TGTGCCAGCACCGGGGGGGACAGGACCCATCAGCCCCAGCATTTT; CDR3: CASTGGDRTHQPQHF; V: TRBV6-6; J: TRBJ1-5; D: TRBD1; size: -
DNA: TGTGCCAGCAGCTCCGCAGGGTCGAACACCGGGGAGCTGTTTTTT; CDR3: CASSSAGSNTGELFF; V: TRBV7-6; J: TRBJ2-2; D: -; size: -
DNA: TGTGCCAGCAGTCGACAGGGTACAGATACGCAGTATTTT; CDR3: CASSRQGTDTQYF; V: TRBV2; J: TRBJ2-3; D: TRBD1; size: -
DNA: TGCGCCAGCAGTGACCACAGGGGAGATAGCTATGGCTACACCTTC; CDR3: CASSDHRGDSYGYTF; V: TRBV10-2; J: TRBJ1-2; D: TRBD1; size: -
DNA: TGTGCCTGGAGTGTAGACGCGGGCAACACAGATACGCAGTATTTT; CDR3: CAWSVDAGNTDTQYF; V: TRBV30; J: TRBJ2-3; D: -; size: -
DNA: TGCGCCAGTACCCCAGGCAGGGGGCAAGGCGAGCAGTACTTC; CDR3: CASTPGRGQGEQYF; V: TRBV4-3; J: TRBJ2-7; D: TRBD1; size: -
DNA: TGTGCCAGCAGTTACCTGGGACAATCCTACGAGCAGTACTTC; CDR3: CASSYLGQSYEQYF; V: TRBV6-5; J: TRBJ2-7; D: -; size: -
DNA: TGTGCCAGCAGCCGGACTGGAACCGGGGAGCTGTTTTTT; CDR3: CASSRTGTGELFF; V: TRBV7-6; J: TRBJ2-2; D: -; size: -
DNA: TGTGCCAGCAGCTTAGATCCGAACACTGAAGCTTTCTTT; CDR3: CASSLDPNTEAFF; V: TRBV7-2; J: TRBJ1-1; D: -; size: few
DNA: TGTGCCAGCAGCTTGGCAGGGCCCACTGAAGCTTTCTTT; CDR3: CASSLAGPTEAFF; V: TRBV5-5; J: TRBJ1-1; D: -; size: once
DNA: TGTGCCAGCAGCTCGCCCGGAGGGGGGGGGCAGTACTTC; CDR3: CASSSPGGGGQYF; V: TRBV7-2; J: TRBJ2-7; D: -; size: -
DNA: TGCGCCAGCAGCCCGACCGGCCCGACAGGGGGCGGGTACGAGCAGTACTTC; CDR3: CASSPTGPTGGGYEQYF; V: TRBV5-1; J: TRBJ2-7; D: TRBD1; size: -
DNA: TGTGCCAGCGTCCCCGCTTTGGGAAACACCATATATTTT; CDR3: CASVPALGNTIYF; V: TRBV28; J: TRBJ1-3; D: -; size: -
DNA: TGCGCCAGCAGCTTGGGACACGGACAGGCCTCCTACGAGCAGTACTTC; CDR3: CASSLGHGQASYEQYF; V: TRBV5-1; J: TRBJ2-7; D: TRBD1; size: -
DNA: TGTGCCAGCTCACGGGACAGGGCCGATGAGCAGTTCTTC; CDR3: CASSRDRADEQFF; V: TRBV18; J: TRBJ2-1; D: TRBD1; size: -
DNA: TGTGCCAGCAGCGCAGACAGGGTGAGAGGAAACACCATATATTTT; CDR3: CASSADRVRGNTIYF; V: TRBV9; J: TRBJ1-3; D: TRBD1; size: -
DNA: TGTGCCTGGAGTTTCCCACATCGACAGGGACGGGTCCATGGCTACACCTTC; CDR3: CAWSFPHRQGRVHGYTF; V: TRBV30; J: TRBJ1-2; D: TRBD1; size: -
DNA: TGTGCCAGCAGCCCCCGGACAGGGAGAGACTACGAGCAGTACTTC; CDR3: CASSPRTGRDYEQYF; V: TRBV11-3; J: TRBJ2-7; D: TRBD1; size: few
DNA: TGTGCCAGCAGCTTAGTTTTACATAGGAGCTCCTACGAGCAGTACTTC; CDR3: CASSLVLHRSSYEQYF; V: TRBV7-9; J: TRBJ2-7; D: -; size: -
DNA: TGTGCCATCAGTGAGACAGGGGTCGGCACCGGGGAGCTGTTTTTT; CDR3: CAISETGVGTGELFF; V: TRBV10-3; J: TRBJ2-2; D: TRBD1; size: -
DNA: TGTGCCAGCAGCCCCCGGACTAGCGGGAATGAGCAGTTCTTC; CDR3: CASSPRTSGNEQFF; V: TRBV7-9; J: TRBJ2-1; D: TRBD2; size: -
DNA: TGTGCCAGCAGCATCTCACTGGACAGAAACACTGAAGCTTTCTTT; CDR3: CASSISLDRNTEAFF; V: TRBV5-4; J: TRBJ1-1; D: -; size: -
DNA: TGTGCCAGCAGTTTGGGGACAGGCTACGGAAGAGCTTTCTTT; CDR3: CASSLGTGYGRAFF; V: TRBV28; J: TRBJ1-1; D: TRBD1; size: -
DNA: TGTGCCAGCAGCCCGGGGACAGCAGCCAAAAACATTCAGTACTTC; CDR3: CASSPGTAAKNIQYF; V: TRBV11-3; J: TRBJ2-4; D: TRBD1; size: -
DNA: TGTGCCATCAGGGCGACTAGCGGGGTTTACGAGCAGTACTTC; CDR3: CAIRATSGVYEQYF; V: TRBV10-3; J: TRBJ2-7; D: TRBD2; size: once
DNA: TGTGCCAGCTCACCAATGGCTTACGAGCAGTACTTC; CDR3: CASSPMAYEQYF; V: TRBV18; J: TRBJ2-7; D: -; size: once
DNA: TGTGCCAGCAGTTCGTTAGGGCCCGGTTCCTACGAGCAGTACTTC; CDR3: CASSSLGPGSYEQYF; V: TRBV27; J: TRBJ2-7; D: -; size: -
DNA: TGCGCCAGCAGCTTGAGGGAGGTTGCTGAAGCTTTCTTT; CDR3: CASSLREVAEAFF; V: TRBV5-1; J: TRBJ1-1; D: -; size: -
DNA: TGCGCCAGCAGCGATAAAACGGGACAGGGGAATGAAAAACTGTTTTTT; CDR3: CASSDKTGQGNEKLFF; V: TRBV5-1; J: TRBJ1-4; D: TRBD1; size: once
DNA: TGTGCCAGCAGCTTGGCCGGCCATCAGTATAGCAATCAGCCCCAGCATTTT; CDR3: CASSLAGHQYSNQPQHF; V: TRBV5-8; J: TRBJ1-5; D: -; size: -
DNA: TGTGCCAGCAGGAGCCTTGACACCTACGAGCAGTACTTC; CDR3: CASRSLDTYEQYF; V: TRBV6-1; J: TRBJ2-7; D: -; size: once
DNA: TGTGCCAGCAGCTTACCCTCCGGGACTAGCGGCTCCTACGAGCAGTACTTC; CDR3: CASSLPSGTSGSYEQYF; V: TRBV7-8; J: TRBJ2-7; D: TRBD2; size: few
DNA: TGTGCCAGTAGCCCCCCGGGGGGAGAGACCCAGTACTTC; CDR3: CASSPPGGETQYF; V: TRBV19; J: TRBJ2-5; D: TRBD2; size: -
DNA: TGTGCCAGCAGCTTAAGACTAGCGGGCAATCAGCAGTACTTC; CDR3: CASSLRLAGNQQYF; V: TRBV7-2; J: TRBJ2-7; D: TRBD2; size: -
DNA: TGTGCCAGCAGGCTGTCCTGGAACACCGGGGAGCTGTTTTTT; CDR3: CASRLSWNTGELFF; V: TRBV27; J: TRBJ2-2; D: -; size: -
DNA: TGTGCCAGCAGCCCTGATGGGGAGTCGGGCTACACCTTC; CDR3: CASSPDGESGYTF; V: TRBV7-2; J: TRBJ1-2; D: -; size: once
DNA: TGTGCCAGCAGCTTCGACAGTTTAATCTCTGGAAACACCATATATTTT; CDR3: CASSFDSLISGNTIYF; V: TRBV7-8; J: TRBJ1-3; D: -; size: -
DNA: TGTGCCAGCAGCCAACTAGCGACTGCGAACACTGAAGCTTTCTTT; CDR3: CASSQLATANTEAFF; V: TRBV14; J: TRBJ1-1; D: -; size: few
DNA: TGTGCTAGTGGTTTGGTAACCACCGGGACTCCCAATGAGCAGTTCTTC; CDR3: CASGLVTTGTPNEQFF; V: TRBV12-5; J: TRBJ2-1; D: -; size: -
DNA: TGTGCCTCCCAACCGGGACAAAAGCTTGGAAACACCATATATTTT; CDR3: CASQPGQKLGNTIYF; V: TRBV19; J: TRBJ1-3; D: -; size: -
DNA: TGTGCCAGCAGCTCCGGGACAGGGTATCAGCCCCAGCATTTT; CDR3: CASSSGTGYQPQHF; V: TRBV14; J: TRBJ1-5; D: TRBD1; size: many
DNA: TGCGCCAGCAGTGAGACCATGAACACTGAAGCTTTCTTT; CDR3: CASSETMNTEAFF; V: TRBV10-1; J: TRBJ1-1; D: -; size: -
DNA: TGTGCCAGCAGCCTCGGGACAGCCCCCTCCTACGAGCAGTACTTC; CDR3: CASSLGTAPSYEQYF; V: TRBV7-2; J: TRBJ2-7; D: TRBD1; size: -
DNA: TGTGCCATCAGTGTAGGCAGTTACAATGAGCAGTTCTTC; CDR3: CAISVGSYNEQFF; V: TRBV10-3; J: TRBJ2-1; D: -; size: few
DNA: TGCAGCGTTGAAGTCGGGGCAGGGCTCTATGGCTACACCTTC; CDR3: CSVEVGAGLYGYTF; V: TRBV29-1; J: TRBJ1-2; D: -; size: few
DNA: TGCAGCGTCCTAACCGGGCCCTTCACCACCGGGGAGCTGTTTTTT; CDR3: CSVLTGPFTTGELFF; V: TRBV29-1; J: TRBJ2-2; D: -; size: once
DNA: TGTGCCAGCAGCAAAGCGCTTTCCGAGAGGGTCCTCTACAATGAGCAGTTCTTC; CDR3: CASSKALSERVLYNEQFF; V: TRBV21-1; J: TRBJ2-1; D: -; size: -
DNA: TGTGCCAGCAGTTACTCGGGGACAGGGGGTGAAAAACTGTTTTTT; CDR3: CASSYSGTGGEKLFF; V: TRBV6-5; J: TRBJ1-4; D: TRBD1; size: -
DNA: TGCGCCAGCAGCCCCCTTAATTCACCCCTCCACTTT; CDR3: CASSPLNSPLHF; V: TRBV5-1; J: TRBJ1-6; D: -; size: -
DNA: TGTGCCAGCAGGGGGGAGAGCGTCTCCTACAATGAGCAGTTCTTC; CDR3: CASRGESVSYNEQFF; V: TRBV2; J: TRBJ2-1; D: -; size: once
DNA: TGTGCCACCCGCGGGGGGGGCTCCTACAATGAGCAGTTCTTC; CDR3: CATRGGGSYNEQFF; V: TRBV7-2; J: TRBJ2-1; D: TRBD2; size: -
DNA: TGCAGCGTTGAAGAATTCCCAGGGGGAAATGAAAAACTGTTTTTT; CDR3: CSVEEFPGGNEKLFF; V: TRBV29-1; J: TRBJ1-4; D: TRBD1; size: once
DNA: TGTGCCAGCTCCTCGGGGGGGGATGAGCAGTTCTTC; CDR3: CASSSGGDEQFF; V: TRBV7-2; J: TRBJ2-1; D: TRBD2; size: -
DNA: TGTGCCAGCAGCGCCGCGGGAGGCCGGGAAAACATTCAGTACTTC; CDR3: CASSAAGGRENIQYF; V: TRBV21-1; J: TRBJ2-4; D: -; size: -
DNA: TGTGCCAGCAGCGGGAAAAGGGGAAATATAAAGGTCGAGGAGCTGTTTTTT; CDR3: CASSGKRGNIKVEELFF; V: TRBV5-5; J: TRBJ2-2; D: -; size: -
DNA: TGTGCCAGCAGCCAAGGGATGGACGGATTAGGGCAGTACTTC; CDR3: CASSQGMDGLGQYF; V: TRBV7-2; J: TRBJ2-7; D: -; size: few
DNA: TGTGCCAGCTCCCGAGCGGGAACCACAGATACGCAGTATTTT; CDR3: CASSRAGTTDTQYF; V: TRBV2; J: TRBJ2-3; D: TRBD2; size: few
DNA: TGTGCCAGCAGCTTAGTCCTCGGGGCCACCGGGGAGCTGTTTTTT; CDR3: CASSLVLGATGELFF; V: TRBV11-2; J: TRBJ2-2; D: -; size: few
DNA: TGTGCCAGCAGCTTAGAGGCAAACCTTGGGGGTGTTCGGGAGACCCAGTACTTC; CDR3: CASSLEANLGGVRETQYF; V: TRBV7-9; J: TRBJ2-5; D: -; size: -
DNA: TGTGCCAGCAGCTTAAGTAATGAAAAACTGTTTTTT; CDR3: CASSLSNEKLFF; V: TRBV7-9; J: TRBJ1-4; D: -; size: -